The 22 T cell receptor beta chains below all came from one sample that was sequenced in a study of blood T cell repertoires in COVID-19. The protocol was immunoSEQ multiplex PCR, while the TCRdb copy is restricted to in-frame clones and leaves out a portion. The sample contains 330,000 or so clones, approximately 88% of which appear only once. The sample consisted of PBMCs or T cells enriched from blood (not recorded which). The origin of the receptors is a man aged 30-40 years who had recovered from COVID-19.

The J gene is TRBJ2-7, the V gene TRBV19; 9 nucleotides agree with TRBD1. The CDR3 runs to 14 residues. V gave up 3 bases and J gave up 4 bases; unmatched junction bases: 4. Looked up from germline, CDR1 is LNHDA and CDR2 is SQIVND (reference sequence). The chain's CDR3 is CASSITGGRYEQYF. CDR3 DNA: TGTGCCAGTAGTATCACAGGGGGCCGGTACGAGCAGTACTTC.

This clone has only one observation. The chain uses TRBV19 and TRBJ1-1; 7 bases agree with TRBD1. V shed 4 bases, J shed 1 base, and the junction held 6 bases outside the gene matches. Germline loops: CDR1 LNHDA, CDR2 SQIVND (reference sequence). The CDR3 length is 15 residues. CDR3 sequence reads: CASSTPRTGNTEAFF. The CDR3 DNA is TGTGCCAGTAGTACTCCAAGGACAGGGAACACTGAAGCTTTCTTT.

The rearrangement links TRBV28 to TRBJ1-3; perhaps TRBD1 as D (6 bases). CDR1 and CDR2 from the germline V gene are MDHEN and SYDVKM. V dropped 6 bases and J dropped 4 bases, with 13 bases sitting between them. The CDR3 covers 14 residues. DNA of the CDR3: TGTGCCAGCAGGGGGGCCAGCTTGGGAAACACCATATATTTT. This encodes CASRGASLGNTIYF.

V usage is TRBV28 and J usage is TRBJ1-3; D is unclear. The V end was cut by 6 bases, the J end by 4 bases, with 7 bases between. This CDR3 region has 12 residues. Per the germline V gene, CDR1 is MDHEN and CDR2 is SYDVKM. CDR3 in DNA: TGTGCCAGCAGACTCCCGGGAAACACCATATATTTT. Protein sequence: CASRLPGNTIYF.

This clone was detected only once. This chain uses TRBV11-1 with TRBJ2-7; TRBD2 might be the D (7 bases). This CDR3 has 15 amino acids. Germline V gives CDR1 SGHAT, CDR2 FQDESV (reference sequence). Trimming removed 3 bases from V and 9 bases from J, with 21 bases in between. The CDR3 spells CASSLGGTKAPGQYF. The CDR3 DNA follows: TGTGCCAGCAGCTTGGGGGGGACAAAAGCCCCCGGGCAGTACTTC.

The chain links TRBV10-3 to TRBJ2-3; TRBD2 might be the D (6 bases). CDR1 is ENHRY, CDR2 SYGVKD, per germline. V was trimmed by 9 bases and J by 2 bases, leaving 15 bases between them. The CDR3 runs 14 residues. CDR3 sequence (DNA): TGTGCCATGGGAGATCCGGGAGTCACAGATACGCAGTATTTT. Residues: CAMGDPGVTDTQYF.

The J gene is TRBJ2-1, the V gene TRBV6-1; D not certain. Germline CDR1 is MNHNS and CDR2 is SASEGT. Trimming took off 1 base at V and 4 bases at J, with 5 bases between the two ends. CDR3 length equals 13 residues. CDR3 sequence: CASSEEPYNEQFF. The CDR3 DNA sequence: TGTGCCAGCAGTGAAGAGCCATACAATGAGCAGTTCTTC.

The V and J genes are TRBV27 and TRBJ1-6, with D unresolved. Trimming shortened V by 2 bases and J by 9 bases, and 11 bases separated the two germline ends. CDR1 and CDR2 (germline): MNHEY, SMNVEV (reference sequence). The length of the CDR3 is 14 residues. The CDR3 region is CASSLAEGTSPLHF. In nucleotides, the CDR3 is TGTGCCAGCAGTTTAGCGGAGGGTACTTCACCCCTCCACTTT.

The chain is built from TRBV15 and TRBJ2-3; no firm D call. Trimming removed 1 base at V and 3 bases at J, with 8 bases between. The germline CDR1 and CDR2 sequences are LNHNV and YYDKDF (reference sequence). The CDR3 sequence is 14 residues long. CDR3 loop: CATSRASLTDTQYF. The CDR3 DNA reads as TGTGCCACCAGCAGAGCTAGTCTAACAGATACGCAGTATTTT.

V is TRBV7-9 and J is TRBJ2-3; TRBD1 matches at 10 bases. CDR1 and CDR2 from the germline V gene are SEHNR and FQNEAQ (reference sequence). This CDR3 contains 15 residues. V lost 4 bases to trimming and J lost 5 bases; unmatched junction nucleotides: 6. The CDR3: CASSSRQGARDTQYF. The CDR3 DNA is TGTGCCAGCAGCTCCAGACAGGGGGCTCGAGATACGCAGTATTTT.

Comment on this clone: This CDR3 is also generated by other DNA sequences in the sample. CDR3 loop: CASRTGGTEAFF. CDR3 in DNA: TGTGCCAGCAGAACAGGGGGCACTGAAGCTTTCTTT. V gene TRBV12-3 or TRBV12-4 combines with J gene TRBJ1-1; 8 bases agree with TRBD1. J gave up 4 bases and V 6 bases, and 1 base lay outside the gene matches. The CDR3 extends over 12 amino acids.

The chain uses TRBV11-2 and TRBJ2-5; no clear D. This CDR3 has 13 residues. Trimming left V 1 base short and J 6 bases short, with 9 bases between. CDR1 SGHAT and CDR2 FQNNGV come from the germline V gene. The CDR3: CASSLGPGKTQYF. Here the CDR3 DNA reads TGTGCCAGCAGCTTAGGGCCTGGCAAGACCCAGTACTTC.

This CDR3 is CSVAQGNQPQHF. For the CDR3, the DNA is TGCAGCGTTGCACAGGGGAATCAGCCCCAGCATTTT. The genes are TRBV29-1 and TRBJ1-5; 7 bases map to TRBD1. Per the germline V gene, CDR1 is SQVTM and CDR2 is ANQGSEA. J gave up 4 bases and V 4 bases, and 1 base lay outside the gene matches. This CDR3 has 12 amino acids.

The chain carries TRBV27 and TRBJ1-2; D uncertain. Germline values: CDR1 MNHEY, CDR2 SMNVEV (reference sequence). V dropped 5 bases and J dropped 4 bases, with 14 bases sitting between them. This CDR3 comprises 14 residues. The CDR3 loop is CASSLSGPVYGYTF. The CDR3 coding sequence is TGTGCCAGCAGTCTCTCCGGTCCCGTCTATGGCTACACCTTC.

The J gene is TRBJ2-5, the V gene TRBV18, with no clear D. This CDR3 has 13 residues. Trimming removed 3 bases from V and 4 bases from J, with 9 bases in between. Looked up from germline, CDR1 is KGHSH and CDR2 is LQKENI. The CDR3 region has the DNA TGTGCCAGCTCACCCCCCCCGAGAGAGACCCAGTACTTC. It encodes CASSPPPRETQYF.

CDR3 DNA: TGTGCCAGCAGCCCTAGACAGGGGGCGAACGAGCAGTACTTC. Protein sequence: CASSPRQGANEQYF. J is TRBJ2-7 and V is TRBV11-2; 10 bases match TRBD1. J lost 5 bases, V lost 5 bases, and 6 bases had no gene match. CDR1 SGHAT and CDR2 FQNNGV come from the germline V gene. This CDR3 has 14 residues.

In DNA, the CDR3 is TGCAGTTCCTCCGACGGGGAAGCGCAGTACTTC. Its protein is CSSSDGEAQYF. The chain recombines TRBV29-1 with TRBJ2-7; TRBD2 might be the D (5 bases). In germline, CDR1 is SQVTM, CDR2 ANQGSEA. This CDR3 is built from 11 residues.

CDR3 protein: CASSLTVRGDYGYTF. CDR3 bases: TGTGCCAGCAGCTTAACGGTACGGGGGGACTATGGCTACACCTTC. This chain joins TRBV7-9 and TRBJ1-2, with a weak D call TRBD1 (5 bases). Looked up from germline, CDR1 is SEHNR and CDR2 is FQNEAQ (reference sequence). The V end lost 2 bases, the J end lost 3 bases, and 13 bases lay between the germline ends. The CDR3 extends over 15 amino acids.

The chain uses TRBV18 and TRBJ1-4; 9 nucleotides line up with TRBD1. This CDR3 has 16 residues. The J segment lost 2 bases and the V segment lost 4 bases, leaving 5 bases of the junction unmatched. Germline values: CDR1 KGHSH, CDR2 LQKENI. The CDR3 bases are TGTGCCAGCTCACGTGGACAGGGGTTTACTAATGAAAAACTGTTTTTT. Translating gives CASSRGQGFTNEKLFF.

This rearrangement joins TRBV27 to TRBJ1-6, with a weak D call TRBD1 (6 bases). CDR1 is MNHEY and CDR2 is SMNVEV in the germline V gene (reference sequence). This CDR3 has 13 residues. V lost 2 bases, J lost 10 bases, and 9 bases lay in between. CDR3 residues: CASSLNRDSPLHF. The CDR3 DNA sequence: TGTGCCAGCAGTTTAAACAGGGACTCACCCCTCCACTTT.

J is TRBJ1-2 and V is TRBV6-2 or TRBV6-3; D gene unclear. V was shortened by 2 bases and J by 3 bases, with 4 bases between the two germline ends. The germline gives CDR1 MNHEY, CDR2 SVGEGT. This CDR3 has 12 amino acids. The CDR3 region has the DNA TGTGCCAGCAGTTACGAGTACTATGGCTACACCTTC. This sequence encodes CASSYEYYGYTF.

The chain employs TRBV9 and TRBJ1-4, with a tentative D call TRBD1 (6 bases). Trimming took 0 bases from V and 5 from J, leaving 14 bases between them. The CDR3 totals 16 residues. Germline-derived CDR1 and CDR2 are SGDLS and YYNGEE. This CDR3 reads CASSVGAQDSNEKLFF. CDR3 coding DNA: TGTGCCAGCAGCGTAGGGGCCCAGGACAGCAATGAAAAACTGTTTTTT.